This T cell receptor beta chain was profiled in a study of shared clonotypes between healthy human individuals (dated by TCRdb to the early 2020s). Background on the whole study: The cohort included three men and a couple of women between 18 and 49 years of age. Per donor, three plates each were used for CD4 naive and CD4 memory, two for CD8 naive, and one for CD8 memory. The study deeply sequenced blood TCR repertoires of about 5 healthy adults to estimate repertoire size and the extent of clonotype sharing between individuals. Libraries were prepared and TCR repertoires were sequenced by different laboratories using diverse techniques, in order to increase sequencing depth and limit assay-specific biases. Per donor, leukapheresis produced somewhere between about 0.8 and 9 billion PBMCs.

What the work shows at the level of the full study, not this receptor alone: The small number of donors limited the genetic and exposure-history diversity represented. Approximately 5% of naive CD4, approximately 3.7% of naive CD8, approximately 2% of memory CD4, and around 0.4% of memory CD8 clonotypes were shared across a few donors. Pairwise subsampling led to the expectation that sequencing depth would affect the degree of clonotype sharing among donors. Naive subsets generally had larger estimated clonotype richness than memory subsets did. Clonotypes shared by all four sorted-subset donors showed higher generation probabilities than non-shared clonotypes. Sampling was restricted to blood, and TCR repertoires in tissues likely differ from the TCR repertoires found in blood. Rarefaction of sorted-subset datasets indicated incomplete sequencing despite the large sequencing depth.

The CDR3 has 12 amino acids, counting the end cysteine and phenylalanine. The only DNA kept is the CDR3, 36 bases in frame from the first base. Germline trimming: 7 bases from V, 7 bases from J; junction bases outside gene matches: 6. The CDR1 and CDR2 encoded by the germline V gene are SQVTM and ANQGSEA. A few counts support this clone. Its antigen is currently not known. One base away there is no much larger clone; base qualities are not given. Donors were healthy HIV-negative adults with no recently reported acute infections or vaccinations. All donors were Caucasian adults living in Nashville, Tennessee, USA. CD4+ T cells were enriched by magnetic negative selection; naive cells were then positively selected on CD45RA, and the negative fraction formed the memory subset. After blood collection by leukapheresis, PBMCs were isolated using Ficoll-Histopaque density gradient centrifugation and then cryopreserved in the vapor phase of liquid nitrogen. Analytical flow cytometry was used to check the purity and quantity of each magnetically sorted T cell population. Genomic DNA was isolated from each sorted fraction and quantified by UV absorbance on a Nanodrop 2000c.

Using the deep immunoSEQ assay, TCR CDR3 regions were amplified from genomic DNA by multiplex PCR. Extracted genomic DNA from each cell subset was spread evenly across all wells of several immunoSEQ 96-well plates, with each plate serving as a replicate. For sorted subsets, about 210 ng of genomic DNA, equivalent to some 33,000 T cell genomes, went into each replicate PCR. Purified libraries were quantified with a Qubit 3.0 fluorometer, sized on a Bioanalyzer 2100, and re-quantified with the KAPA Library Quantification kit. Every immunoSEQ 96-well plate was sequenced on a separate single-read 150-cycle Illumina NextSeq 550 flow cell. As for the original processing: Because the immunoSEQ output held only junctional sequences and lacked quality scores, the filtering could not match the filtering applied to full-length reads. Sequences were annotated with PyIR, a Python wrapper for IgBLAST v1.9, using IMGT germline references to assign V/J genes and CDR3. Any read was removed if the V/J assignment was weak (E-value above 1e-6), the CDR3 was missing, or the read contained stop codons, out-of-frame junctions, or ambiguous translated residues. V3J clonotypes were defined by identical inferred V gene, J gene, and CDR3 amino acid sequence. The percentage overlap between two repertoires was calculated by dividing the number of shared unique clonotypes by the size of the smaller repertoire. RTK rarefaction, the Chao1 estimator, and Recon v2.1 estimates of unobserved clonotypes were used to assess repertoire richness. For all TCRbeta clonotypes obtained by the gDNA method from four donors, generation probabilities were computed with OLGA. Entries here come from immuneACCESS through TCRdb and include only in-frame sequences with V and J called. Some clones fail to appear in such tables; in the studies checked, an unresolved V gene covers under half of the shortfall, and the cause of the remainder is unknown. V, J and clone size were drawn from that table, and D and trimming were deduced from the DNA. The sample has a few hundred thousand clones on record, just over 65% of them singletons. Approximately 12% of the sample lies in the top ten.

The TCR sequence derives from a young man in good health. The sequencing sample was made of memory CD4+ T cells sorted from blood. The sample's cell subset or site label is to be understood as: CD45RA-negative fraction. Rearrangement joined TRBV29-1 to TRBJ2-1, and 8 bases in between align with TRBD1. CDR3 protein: CSGRGQWNEQFF. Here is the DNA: TGCAGCGGCAGGGGGCAGTGGAATGAGCAGTTCTTC.